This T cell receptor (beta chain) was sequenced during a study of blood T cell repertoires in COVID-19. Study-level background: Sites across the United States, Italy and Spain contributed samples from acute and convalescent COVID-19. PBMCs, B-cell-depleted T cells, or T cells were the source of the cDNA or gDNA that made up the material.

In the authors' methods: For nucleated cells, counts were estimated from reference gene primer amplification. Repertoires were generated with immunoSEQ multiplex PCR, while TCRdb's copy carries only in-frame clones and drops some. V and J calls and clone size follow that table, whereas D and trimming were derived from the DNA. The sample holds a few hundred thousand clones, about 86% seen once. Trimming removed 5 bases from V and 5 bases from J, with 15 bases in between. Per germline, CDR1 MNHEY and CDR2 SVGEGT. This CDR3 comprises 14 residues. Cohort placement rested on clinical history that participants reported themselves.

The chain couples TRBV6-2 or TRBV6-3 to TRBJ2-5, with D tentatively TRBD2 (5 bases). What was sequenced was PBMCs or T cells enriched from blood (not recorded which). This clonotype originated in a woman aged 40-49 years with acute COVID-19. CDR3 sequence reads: CASSPSGRWETQYF. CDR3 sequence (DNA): TGTGCCAGCAGTCCCTCGGGAAGGTGGGAGACCCAGTACTTC.